This T cell receptor (beta chain) was recorded in a study of OX40 agonist ivuxolimab in advanced cancers. Germline CDR1 reads LNHNV; CDR2 reads YYDKDF (reference sequence). CDR3 length: 17 amino acids. Losses at the gene ends were 0 bases for V and 6 bases for J; bases not matched to a gene: 9. Measured with immunoSEQ multiplex PCR; TCRdb has only the in-frame clones, and not every one. The table has some 80,000 clones, just over 90% seen once. Sample: CD4+ or CD8+ T cells sorted from blood, taken in a trial of the OX40 agonist ivuxolimab. The chain employs TRBV15 and TRBJ2-3; 10 nucleotides align to TRBD2. The TCR originated in an adult with an advanced solid tumor such as melanoma, head and neck, liver or kidney cancer. The CDR3 DNA sequence: TGTGCCACCAGCAGAGAGAAAGCGGGAGGGCCCGGGGATACGCAGTATTTT. This codes for CATSREKAGGPGDTQYF.